These T cell receptor beta chains were read from a single sample in a study of cytomegalovirus exposure and HLA in healthy donors. Using immunoSEQ multiplex PCR, the repertoire was profiled, and TCRdb retains in-frame clones only, with some absent. The data contain under 250,000 clones, around 77% of them singletons. The sequenced material came from PBMCs. These receptors were taken from a man aged 25 to 40 in good health and CMV-seronegative. CDR3s include the opening cysteine and the closing phenylalanine or tryptophan. D genes are given only for firm matches. Clone size is stated in some rows and not others, as once, few, many or a class when expanded.

>TRBV5-1|TRBJ2-3|14|.|once
TGCGCCAGCACTAACGAGGGGGGGTTAGATACGCAGTATTTT
CASTNEGGLDTQYF
>TRBV7-9|TRBJ2-1|14|.|.
TGTGCCAGCAGCTTAGCCCCCCGGGAAATTTACCTGTTCTTC
CASSLAPREIYLFF
>TRBV4-2|TRBJ2-1|17|TRBD1|.
TGTGCCAGCAGTCCAGCCGAGGGACAGGGGCCCACCAATGAGCAGTTCTTC
CASSPAEGQGPTNEQFF
>TRBV11-2|TRBJ2-7|11|.|.
TGTGCCAGCAGCTCCCACGGGGAGCAGTACTTC
CASSSHGEQYF
>TRBV2|TRBJ1-5|13|.|once
TGTGCCAGCAGTCAGGGTAGTGAACAGCCCCAGCATTTT
CASSQGSEQPQHF
>TRBV15|TRBJ2-7|14|.|.
TGTGCCACCAGCAGAGAGGACAGAGGCGACGAGCAGTACTTC
CATSREDRGDEQYF
>TRBV29-1|TRBJ2-7|13|.|.
TGCAGCGTTGGACCCGACAGGTCTTACGAGCAGTACTTC
CSVGPDRSYEQYF
>TRBV11-2|TRBJ2-3|14|.|.
TGTGCCAGCAGCTTCGTTATGCGGGCAGATACGCAGTATTTT
CASSFVMRADTQYF
>TRBV28|TRBJ1-1|12|.|.
TGTGCCAGCAGTTACGTACAAGCTGAAGCTTTCTTT
CASSYVQAEAFF
>TRBV10-1|TRBJ2-1|15|.|.
TGCGCCAGCAGGGGCTGTCCGAGCTCCTACAATGAGCAGTTCTTC
CASRGCPSSYNEQFF
>TRBV5-1|TRBJ2-2|16|TRBD2|.
TGCGCCAGCAGCCCACTGACTAGCGCGAACACCGGGGAGCTGTTTTTT
CASSPLTSANTGELFF
>TRBV6-1|TRBJ2-2|16|TRBD2|.
TGTGCCAGCAGTGCTAGCGGGATAAGAAACACCGGGGAGCTGTTTTTT
CASSASGIRNTGELFF
>TRBV7-9|TRBJ1-1|13|.|.
TGTGCCAGCAGCAAAGAGGCCGGCAGAGGGGCTTTCTTT
CASSKEAGRGAFF
>TRBV18|TRBJ2-7|12|.|few
TGTGCCAGCTCACCGAGCTCCTACGAGCAGTACTTC
CASSPSSYEQYF
>TRBV13|TRBJ1-1|14|.|.
TGTGCCAGCAGCTTGAACAGCCGAAGATCCGGAGCTTTCTTT
CASSLNSRRSGAFF
>TRBV28|TRBJ1-2|15|.|.
TGTGCCAGCAACGTCGGGACGGGGGATAGGTCTGGCTACACCTTC
CASNVGTGDRSGYTF
>TRBV5-1|TRBJ2-7|14|.|.
TGCGCCAGCAGCTTCGGGACATGGGCCGCCGAGCAGTACTTC
CASSFGTWAAEQYF
>TRBV27|TRBJ1-5|15|TRBD1|.
TGTGCCAGCAGACTCGGGACAGGGTCGAATCAGCCCCAGCATTTT
CASRLGTGSNQPQHF
>TRBV19|TRBJ1-2|16|.|.
TGTGCCAGTCAAGAGACAGGTCTGGGCGCTAACTATGGCTACACCTTC
CASQETGLGANYGYTF
>TRBV6-6|TRBJ1-3|16|.|.
TGTGCCAGCAGTCCACGGGAGAGTAGCTCTGGAAACACCATATATTTC
CASSPRESSSGNTIYF
>TRBV5-1|TRBJ2-3|14|.|.
TGCGCCAGCAGCTTGTACTACAGCACAGATACGCAGTATTTT
CASSLYYSTDTQYF
>TRBV7-3|TRBJ1-1|14|TRBD1|.
TGTGCCAGCAGCCTAGGACAGGGGGCAACTGAAGCTTTCTTT
CASSLGQGATEAFF
>TRBV9|TRBJ2-2|15|.|.
TGTGCCAGCAGCGTAGAGGCGGGTAAAGCCGGGGAGCTGTTTTTT
CASSVEAGKAGELFF
>TRBV14|TRBJ2-5|15|.|.
TGTGCCAGCAGCCAAGAGACGGGGATCCAAGAGACCCAGTACTTC
CASSQETGIQETQYF